Listed below are T cell receptor beta chains from one sample, sequenced in a study of CD8 T cells in Susac syndrome. TCRdb reprocessed the immunoSEQ multiplex PCR reads via MiXCR and lists one record per CDR3 protein. The table lists about 300,000 distinct CDR3 sequences, 65% to 90% of them singletons. The sample comprised CD8+ T cells from PBMCs. These receptors were obtained from a human donor with multiple sclerosis. The CDR3 runs from the conserved cysteine through the conserved F or W. Each record gives: clone size, V gene, D gene, J gene, CDR3 DNA, CDR3 protein. A D gene is named only where the DNA matches it firmly. Clone size, where shown, is once, few, many, or a class for clones that have expanded.

abundance: -
v_gene: TRBV5-6
d_gene: -
j_gene: TRBJ1-1
CDR3nt: TGTGCCAGCAGCTTAGGGGAGGCCACTGAAGCTTTCTTT
CDR3aa: CASSLGEATEAFF

abundance: -
v_gene: TRBV19
d_gene: TRBD2
j_gene: TRBJ2-1
CDR3nt: TGTGCCAGTAGTATAGATCTTTCTAGCGGGAGCTACAATGAGCAGTTCTTC
CDR3aa: CASSIDLSSGSYNEQFF

abundance: -
v_gene: TRBV27
d_gene: -
j_gene: TRBJ1-2
CDR3nt: TGTGCCAGCAGTTTTAACCCCGAGTATGGCTACACCTTC
CDR3aa: CASSFNPEYGYTF

abundance: once
v_gene: TRBV12-3/TRBV12-4
d_gene: -
j_gene: TRBJ2-6
CDR3nt: TGTGCCAGCAAGGTGATGGGGACAAGCTCTGGGGCCAACGTCCTGACTTTC
CDR3aa: CASKVMGTSSGANVLTF

abundance: -
v_gene: TRBV18
d_gene: TRBD1
j_gene: TRBJ2-5
CDR3nt: TGTGCCAGCTCACGACTGACAGGGGGGCCCCAAGAGACCCAGTACTTC
CDR3aa: CASSRLTGGPQETQYF

abundance: -
v_gene: TRBV7-9
d_gene: TRBD1
j_gene: TRBJ1-2
CDR3nt: TGTGCCAGCAGCTTAGTGGGGACAGGGGACTATGGCTACACCTTC
CDR3aa: CASSLVGTGDYGYTF

abundance: -
v_gene: TRBV9
d_gene: TRBD2
j_gene: TRBJ2-3
CDR3nt: TGTGCCAGCAGCGTAGAGACTAGCGGTTACACAGATACGCAGTATTTT
CDR3aa: CASSVETSGYTDTQYF

abundance: -
v_gene: TRBV12-3/TRBV12-4
d_gene: -
j_gene: TRBJ1-5
CDR3nt: TGTGCCAGCACCCCGGACGGGAGGAATCAGCCCCAGCATTTT
CDR3aa: CASTPDGRNQPQHF

abundance: -
v_gene: TRBV29-1
d_gene: TRBD2
j_gene: TRBJ2-7
CDR3nt: TGCAGCGTTGAGGGCGGGAGTATCTACGAGCAGTACTTC
CDR3aa: CSVEGGSIYEQYF

abundance: -
v_gene: TRBV20-1
d_gene: -
j_gene: TRBJ2-5
CDR3nt: TGCAGTGCTGGCTACAGGGAAGAGACCCAGTACTTC
CDR3aa: CSAGYREETQYF

abundance: -
v_gene: TRBV5-4
d_gene: TRBD2
j_gene: TRBJ2-1
CDR3nt: TGTGCCAGCAGCCCGGAAGGACTAGCGGGATCCAATGAGCAGTTCTTC
CDR3aa: CASSPEGLAGSNEQFF

abundance: few
v_gene: TRBV4-3
d_gene: TRBD2
j_gene: TRBJ2-3
CDR3nt: TGCGCCAGCAGCTTAGCTGGGACTAGCGGGGGGAGCGATACGCAGTATTTT
CDR3aa: CASSLAGTSGGSDTQYF

abundance: -
v_gene: TRBV7-9
d_gene: -
j_gene: TRBJ2-3
CDR3nt: TGTGCCAGCAGCCAACAGGGGCAGGGAGGAGGAGATACGCAGTATTTT
CDR3aa: CASSQQGQGGGDTQYF

abundance: -
v_gene: TRBV20-1
d_gene: TRBD1
j_gene: TRBJ2-1
CDR3nt: TGCAGTGCTACGGACAGGGCCAATGAGCAGTTCTTC
CDR3aa: CSATDRANEQFF

abundance: few
v_gene: TRBV5-4
d_gene: -
j_gene: TRBJ1-1
CDR3nt: TGTGCCAGCAGCTTGGTGGGCAGGGGAGCTTTCTTT
CDR3aa: CASSLVGRGAFF

abundance: -
v_gene: TRBV29-1
d_gene: -
j_gene: TRBJ2-1
CDR3nt: TGCAGCGTTTCCATCCCGCAAACCACCTACAATGAGCAGTTCTTC
CDR3aa: CSVSIPQTTYNEQFF

abundance: -
v_gene: TRBV29-1
d_gene: TRBD2
j_gene: TRBJ2-1
CDR3nt: TGCAGCGTCTTGTTGGGGACCGGGACTATACTCAATGAGCAGTTCTTC
CDR3aa: CSVLLGTGTILNEQFF

abundance: -
v_gene: TRBV28
d_gene: -
j_gene: TRBJ1-2
CDR3nt: TGTGCCAGCAGTTTATCTTCCTCGTCAGGCAGTGGCTACACCTTC
CDR3aa: CASSLSSSSGSGYTF

abundance: -
v_gene: TRBV27
d_gene: -
j_gene: TRBJ2-7
CDR3nt: TGTGCCAGCAGCCTTTTCCTGGGGGGTGCCTCCTACGAGCAGTACTTC
CDR3aa: CASSLFLGGASYEQYF

abundance: -
v_gene: TRBV28
d_gene: -
j_gene: TRBJ1-5
CDR3nt: TGTGCCACCTCGAATCCAGGACAGTTTAGCAATCAGCCCCAGCATTTT
CDR3aa: CATSNPGQFSNQPQHF

abundance: -
v_gene: TRBV10-3
d_gene: TRBD2
j_gene: TRBJ2-2
CDR3nt: TGTGCCATCAGTGACCCCGTTGCCAGCGGGAGTTTTGCCGGGGAGCTGTTTTTT
CDR3aa: CAISDPVASGSFAGELFF

abundance: -
v_gene: TRBV28
d_gene: TRBD1
j_gene: TRBJ2-3
CDR3nt: TGTGCCAGCAGCTCCGGGACAGGGAATGCAGATACGCAGTATTTT
CDR3aa: CASSSGTGNADTQYF

abundance: once
v_gene: TRBV13
d_gene: -
j_gene: TRBJ2-1
CDR3nt: TGTGCCAGCAGCCCCGTGGTTAGCGTATACAATGAGCAGTTCTTC
CDR3aa: CASSPVVSVYNEQFF

abundance: -
v_gene: TRBV6-1
d_gene: -
j_gene: TRBJ1-1
CDR3nt: TGTGCCAGCAGTGAATATGCGTTTTCGAACACTGAAGCTTTCTTT
CDR3aa: CASSEYAFSNTEAFF

abundance: -
v_gene: TRBV7-9
d_gene: TRBD2
j_gene: TRBJ2-3
CDR3nt: TGTGCCAGCAGCTTAACTAGCGGGGGCACAGATACGCAGTATTTT
CDR3aa: CASSLTSGGTDTQYF

abundance: -
v_gene: TRBV7-9
d_gene: TRBD2
j_gene: TRBJ2-1
CDR3nt: TGTGCCAGCAGCTTAGGTTCGGGAGGGAGCTACAATGAGCAGTTCTTC
CDR3aa: CASSLGSGGSYNEQFF

abundance: once
v_gene: TRBV28
d_gene: TRBD2
j_gene: TRBJ2-3
CDR3nt: TGTGCCAGCAGTCCCCGCAGCGGGAGTTTCACAGATACGCAGTATTTT
CDR3aa: CASSPRSGSFTDTQYF

abundance: -
v_gene: TRBV5-1
d_gene: TRBD2
j_gene: TRBJ2-7
CDR3nt: TGCGCCAGCAGCTTGGGGTCTAGCGGGATTCGTTGGGGCGAGCAGTACTTC
CDR3aa: CASSLGSSGIRWGEQYF